This TCR beta chain was sequenced during a study of T cell responses to AZD1222 COVID-19 vaccine. Study-level information: Pooling covered second doses at about 4 or about 12 weeks.

Sequenced by immunoSEQ multiplex PCR; TCRdb stores in-frame clones only, minus some. The sample has roughly 120,000 clones; 93% are singletons. This CDR3 has 14 residues. Germline loops: CDR1 SNHLY, CDR2 FYNNEI. Trimming cost V 6 bases and J 1 base, with 12 bases left between them. Study observations and caveats: Spike-specific TCR repertoires showed rising breadth and depth after two AZD1222 doses. Reportedly, close to half of spike-specific TCRs are directed against unmutated variant regions.

Of note for this clone: Its matching antigen is unknown.

This TCR was recovered from an adult in good health. Sequenced material: peripheral blood, taken on day 0 of AZD1222 vaccination. This chain links TRBV2 with TRBJ1-2; TRBD1 might be the D (5 bases). DNA for the CDR3: TGTGCCAGCAGAGGGGACGGCCTTAACTATGGCTACACCTTC. This sequence encodes CASRGDGLNYGYTF.